This T cell receptor (beta chain) was recorded in a study of cytomegalovirus exposure and HLA in healthy donors. Study-level points and caveats: In an earlier analysis, productive rearrangement rates for most beta V segments clustered near 87% or 30%.

Everyone who donated was a healthy bone marrow donor. Donors were ostensibly healthy at sampling, although undocumented immune exposures were probable. Concerning this clone: Its cognate antigen is unknown.

V trimming: 4 bases; J trimming: 5 bases; junction bases outside the gene matches: 7. Germline V gene lookup returns CDR1 SGHNT and CDR2 YYREEE (reference sequence). CDR3 length: 15 residues. The PCR employed 60 Vbeta primers together with 13 Jbeta primers. The data were produced by immunoSEQ multiplex PCR, yet TCRdb's version contains in-frame clones alone and is incomplete. The table has under 150,000 clones, 70% to 90% seen once. The genes are TRBV5-4 and TRBJ2-3; 10 bases match TRBD1. The receptor was derived from a boy aged 10-17 years in good health and CMV-seronegative. Input material: PBMCs. Written as DNA, the CDR3 is TGTGCCAGCAGCATTCGGACAGGGGGGCTAGATACGCAGTATTTT. Its translation is CASSIRTGGLDTQYF.